This T cell receptor (beta chain) was profiled in a study of shared clonotypes between healthy human individuals. Across the whole study: With ages of 18 to 49, the donors were two women and a few men. General study findings and limits: Specimens sampled were limited to blood, with tissue repertoires likely differing. Naive subsets usually exceeded memory subsets in estimated richness.

The germline gives CDR1 MNHEY, CDR2 SMNVEV (reference sequence). The V and J ends lost 5 bases and 5 bases, in that order; junction bases with no gene match: 12. The CDR3 has 16 residues. The table came from immunoSEQ multiplex PCR; TCRdb's copy has only in-frame clones and leaves some out. The repertoire holds about 2 million clones, approximately 94% seen once, with 1% to 1.5% in the top ten. Naive-designated CD8 cells lacked CD45RO, were positively enriched for CCR7, and omitted terminally differentiated effector memory CD45RA+ cells. All of the donors resided in Nashville, Tennessee, and each was a Caucasian adult. The count of this clone is one. No antigen is known for it.

Sequenced sample: naive CD8+ T cells sorted from blood. The chain recombines TRBV27 with TRBJ2-5; 9 bases agree with TRBD1. This receptor was identified in a man between 18 and 35 years old in good health. CDR3 nucleotide sequence: TGTGCCAGCAGTGGTTGGGGACAGGGAGGAGGGGAGACCCAGTACTTC. It encodes CASSGWGQGGGETQYF.